This record covers a single T cell receptor beta chain. V shed 8 bases and J shed 6 bases, with 16 bases lying between them. The CDR3 is 13 amino acids. The data belong to a study of control samples from healthy donors and cancer patients. Measured with immunoSEQ multiplex PCR; TCRdb has only the in-frame clones, and not every one. Found here are approximately 230,000 clones, about four fifths of them singletons; the top ten hold less than 15%. Material: PBMCs. The J gene is TRBJ1-2, the V gene TRBV12-3 or TRBV12-4; D possibly corresponds to TRBD1 (5 bases). This TCR was sampled from an older woman with lung cancer. The CDR3 DNA follows: TGTGCCAGCTGGGGGGACCCCGGTGATGGCTACACCTTC. As protein: CASWGDPGDGYTF.